This T cell receptor (beta chain) appears in the sequencing data of a study of blood T cell repertoires in COVID-19. Study-level information: Spain, Italy and the United States supplied samples that represented acute and convalescent COVID-19.

Those who participated ranged in age from roughly 18 to 89 years and resided in roughly 26 US areas. Two consecutive negative NP/OP PCR tests, clearance, or resolved symptoms defined Cohort 3 recovery. The germline V and J ends were trimmed by 5 bases and 2 bases, with 9 bases remaining between them. The germline gives CDR1 SEHNR, CDR2 FQNEAQ (reference sequence). There are 13 residues in the CDR3. Libraries were prepared by immunoSEQ multiplex PCR; TCRdb keeps only in-frame clonotypes and omits some of them. The sample yields approximately 440,000 clones, 90% seen once. This clonotype originated in a man aged 18 to 35 who had recovered from COVID-19. The J gene is TRBJ2-5, the V gene TRBV7-9; D ambiguous. Material: PBMCs or T cells enriched from blood (not recorded which). CDR3 sequence reads: CASSPRRQETQYF. In DNA form, the CDR3 reads TGTGCCAGCAGCCCCCGCAGACAAGAGACCCAGTACTTC. The complete variable domain, with remaining parts taken from reference TRBV7-9 and TRBJ2-5, reads DTGVSQNPRHKITKRGQNVTFRCDPISEHNRLYWYRQTLGQGPEFLTYFQNEAQLEKSRLLSDRFSAERPKGSFSTLEIQRTEQGDSAMYLCASSPRRQETQYFGPGTRLLVL.